This TCR beta chain was profiled in a study of cytomegalovirus exposure and HLA in healthy donors. This clone was seen only once. Measured with immunoSEQ multiplex PCR; TCRdb has only the in-frame clones, and not every one. The top ten hold 1% to 1.4% of the sample, which has about 120,000 clones, approximately 92% seen once. CDR1 is SQVTM, CDR2 ANQGSEA, per germline. The V and J ends lost 6 bases and 3 bases, in that order; junction bases with no gene match: 13. CDR3 length equals 16 residues. This receptor was obtained from a woman aged 18-29 years in good health and CMV-seronegative. The V and J genes are TRBV29-1 and TRBJ2-3, with 9 bases lining up with TRBD1. The sample was PBMCs. The CDR3 loop reads CSVAPQGALGTDTQYF. The CDR3, as DNA: TGCAGCGTCGCCCCACAGGGGGCCTTAGGGACAGATACGCAGTATTTT.